Sequencing of this TCR beta chain was carried out in a study of blood T cell repertoires in COVID-19 (dated by TCRdb to about 2020). For the wider study: Collaborator samples came from the United States, Italy and Spain and covered acute and convalescent phases of COVID-19. The material from the prospective study consisted of cDNA or gDNA derived from T cells, B-cell-depleted T cells, or PBMCs. The dataset comprised deeply sampled blood TCRbeta repertoires from subjects exposed to, actively infected with, or recovered from COVID-19. The repertoires were released in a freely available public database intended as a resource for research on the immune response to SARS-CoV-2. Samples were obtained from the ongoing ImmuneRACE study (first 160 participants) and from about 1,300 subjects provided by 6 global collaborators. Nearly every sample came with metadata listing a de-identified subject ID, COVID-19 status, age in years and sex. Where HLA class I and class II types were available, the types were taken from metadata supplied by the sample provider, not from assay-based typing. Overall study outcomes, separate from this receptor: How much clinical and demographic metadata was included differed by source and by participant, and the metadata was provided uncurated.

Note on this clone: Its cognate antigen has yet to be identified. Within one base of it there is no much larger clone, and no base qualities were kept.

The immunoSEQ Assay, a bias-controlled multiplex PCR, was used to amplify TCRbeta CDR3 regions from genomic DNA. In the paper's pipeline: Within the assay, amplification of reference gene primers was used to estimate how many nucleated cells each sample contained. To quantify the absolute abundance of each unique TCRbeta CDR3 rearrangement, sequence reads were collapsed and filtered. Productive Simpson clonality was computed per sample as the square root of Simpson's diversity index over productive rearrangements. The source is immuneACCESS, and TCRdb retained only in-frame sequences with V and J called. Part of the clones is not carried over; for the studies checked, unresolved V genes explain less than half of this, and the remainder is unexplained. The DNA gave D and trimming, while V, J and clone size come from that table. The sample table contains some 140,000 clones; only one count was recorded for over 80% of them. The top ten clones comprise over 15% of the sample.

The V and J ends are trimmed by 6 bases and 4 bases, leaving 19 bases between them. CDR1 and CDR2, looked up from the germline V gene, are SNHLY and FYNNEI. The CDR3 spans 15 residues, from the cysteine through the phenylalanine. CDR3 DNA only is kept here, 45 bases in frame from base 1. In the prospective study, participants were roughly 18 to 100 years old, resided in approximately 25 geographic areas of the United States, and were enrolled through a virtual design. In the prospective study, cohorts were assigned on the basis of participant-reported clinical history obtained from a screening survey and a study questionnaire. For ImmuneRACE Cohort 3, a participant was defined as recovered based on two consecutive negative NP/OP PCR tests, clearance by a healthcare professional, or resolution of symptoms. Each participant in the prospective study had whole blood, serum and a nasopharyngeal or oropharyngeal swab collected by mobile phlebotomists. Prospective study participants could optionally give additional blood draws and questionnaires over an approximately 2-month period. Blood samples from the prospective study were shipped frozen or at room temperature prior to DNA extraction.

The material sequenced was PBMCs or T cells enriched from blood (not recorded which). This receptor was identified in a man under 40 who had recovered from COVID-19. Recombination connected TRBV2 to TRBJ2-7; the D region possibly corresponds to TRBD2 (6 bases align). The CDR3 protein is CASRAPGDKKYEQYF. The nucleotide sequence is given as TGTGCCAGCAGGGCCCCGGGAGACAAGAAATACGAGCAGTACTTC.